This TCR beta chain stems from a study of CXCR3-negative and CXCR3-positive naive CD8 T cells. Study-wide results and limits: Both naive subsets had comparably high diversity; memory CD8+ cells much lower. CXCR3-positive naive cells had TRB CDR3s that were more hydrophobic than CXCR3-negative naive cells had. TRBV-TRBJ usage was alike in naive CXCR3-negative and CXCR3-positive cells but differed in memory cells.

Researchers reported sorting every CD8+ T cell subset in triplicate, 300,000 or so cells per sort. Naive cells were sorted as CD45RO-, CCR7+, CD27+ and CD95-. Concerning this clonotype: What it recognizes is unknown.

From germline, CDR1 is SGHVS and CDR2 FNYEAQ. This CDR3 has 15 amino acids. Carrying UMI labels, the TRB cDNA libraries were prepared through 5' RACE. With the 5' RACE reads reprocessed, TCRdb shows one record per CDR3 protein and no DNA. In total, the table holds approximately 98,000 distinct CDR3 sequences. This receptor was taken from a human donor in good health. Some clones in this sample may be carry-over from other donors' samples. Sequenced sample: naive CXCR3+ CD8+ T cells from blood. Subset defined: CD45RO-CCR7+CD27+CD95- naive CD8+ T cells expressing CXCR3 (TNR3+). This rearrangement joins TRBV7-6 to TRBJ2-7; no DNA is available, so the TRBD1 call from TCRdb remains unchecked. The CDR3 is CASSLGPDGTYEQYF.